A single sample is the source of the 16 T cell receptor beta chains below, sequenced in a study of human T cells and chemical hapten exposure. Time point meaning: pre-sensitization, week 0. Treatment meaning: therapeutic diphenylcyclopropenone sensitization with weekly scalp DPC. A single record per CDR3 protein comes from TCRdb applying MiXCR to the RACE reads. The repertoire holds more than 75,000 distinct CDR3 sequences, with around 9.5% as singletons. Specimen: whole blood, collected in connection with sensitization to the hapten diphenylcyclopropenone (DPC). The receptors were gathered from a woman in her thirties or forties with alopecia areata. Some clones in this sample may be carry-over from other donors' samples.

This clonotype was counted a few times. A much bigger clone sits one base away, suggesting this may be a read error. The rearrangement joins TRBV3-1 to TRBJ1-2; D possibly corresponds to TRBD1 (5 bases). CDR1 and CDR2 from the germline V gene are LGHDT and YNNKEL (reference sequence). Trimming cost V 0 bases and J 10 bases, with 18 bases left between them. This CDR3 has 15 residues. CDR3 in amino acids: CASSQDARAGGDYTF. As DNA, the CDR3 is TGTGCCAGCAGCCAAGACGCCCGGGCCGGGGGTGACTACACCTTC.

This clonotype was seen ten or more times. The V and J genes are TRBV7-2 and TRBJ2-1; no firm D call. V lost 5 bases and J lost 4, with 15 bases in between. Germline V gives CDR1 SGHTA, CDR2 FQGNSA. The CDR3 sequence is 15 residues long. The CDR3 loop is CASSPDVNTYNEQFF. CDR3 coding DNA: TGTGCCAGCAGCCCCGACGTCAACACGTACAATGAGCAGTTCTTC.

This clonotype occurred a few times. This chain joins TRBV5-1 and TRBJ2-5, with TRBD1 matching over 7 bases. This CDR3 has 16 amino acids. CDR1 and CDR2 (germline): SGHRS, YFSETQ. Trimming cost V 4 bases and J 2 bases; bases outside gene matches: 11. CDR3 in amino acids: CASSPGVGTDQETQYF. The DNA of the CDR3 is TGCGCCAGCAGCCCAGGGGTCGGGACAGATCAAGAGACCCAGTACTTC.

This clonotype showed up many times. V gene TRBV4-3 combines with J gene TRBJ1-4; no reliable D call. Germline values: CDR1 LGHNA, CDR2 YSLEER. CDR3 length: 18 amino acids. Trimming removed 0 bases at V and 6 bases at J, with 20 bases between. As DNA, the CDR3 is TGCGCCAGCAGCCAAGATACATTTGTGGGTCAAGTTCATGAAAAACTGTTTTTT. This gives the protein CASSQDTFVGQVHEKLFF.

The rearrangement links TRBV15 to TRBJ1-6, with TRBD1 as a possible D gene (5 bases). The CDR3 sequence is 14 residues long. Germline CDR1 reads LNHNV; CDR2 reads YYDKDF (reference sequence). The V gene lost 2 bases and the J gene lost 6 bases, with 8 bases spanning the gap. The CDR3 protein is CATSRRQPNSPLHF. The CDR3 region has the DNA TGTGCCACCAGCAGAAGACAGCCTAATTCACCCCTCCACTTT.

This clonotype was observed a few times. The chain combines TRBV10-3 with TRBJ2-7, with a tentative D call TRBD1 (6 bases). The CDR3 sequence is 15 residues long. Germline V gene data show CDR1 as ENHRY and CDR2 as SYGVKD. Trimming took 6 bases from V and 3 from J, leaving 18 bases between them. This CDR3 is CAISPVGTPIYEQYF. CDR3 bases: TGTGCCATCAGCCCGGTGGGGACACCAATCTACGAGCAGTACTTC.

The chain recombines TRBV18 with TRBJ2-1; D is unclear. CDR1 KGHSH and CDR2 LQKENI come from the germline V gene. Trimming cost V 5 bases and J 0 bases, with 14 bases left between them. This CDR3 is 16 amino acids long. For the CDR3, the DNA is TGTGCCAGCTCAACTACAATCCCGAGCTCCTACAATGAGCAGTTCTTC. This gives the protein CASSTTIPSSYNEQFF. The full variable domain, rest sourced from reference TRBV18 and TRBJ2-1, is NAGVMQNPRHLVRRRGQEARLRCSPMKGHSHVYWYRQLPEEGLKFMVYLQKENIIDESGMPKERFSAEFPKEGPSILRIQQVVRGDSAAYFCASSTTIPSSYNEQFFGPGTRLTVL.

The DNA of the CDR3 is TGTGCCAGCAGCCATGGACTAGCCGATTCCTACGAGCAGTACTTC. It yields the protein CASSHGLADSYEQYF. The chain uses TRBV11-2 and TRBJ2-7; 8 bases match TRBD2. Germline V gives CDR1 SGHAT, CDR2 FQNNGV. This CDR3 has 15 residues. Trimming removed 5 bases from V and 1 base from J; junction bases left unmatched: 7.

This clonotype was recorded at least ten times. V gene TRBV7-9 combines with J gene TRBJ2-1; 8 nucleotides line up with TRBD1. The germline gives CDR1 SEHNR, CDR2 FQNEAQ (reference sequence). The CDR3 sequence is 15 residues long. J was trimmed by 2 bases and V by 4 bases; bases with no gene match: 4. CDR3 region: CASSSGGQAYNEQFF. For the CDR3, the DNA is TGTGCCAGCAGCTCCGGGGGACAGGCCTACAATGAGCAGTTCTTC.

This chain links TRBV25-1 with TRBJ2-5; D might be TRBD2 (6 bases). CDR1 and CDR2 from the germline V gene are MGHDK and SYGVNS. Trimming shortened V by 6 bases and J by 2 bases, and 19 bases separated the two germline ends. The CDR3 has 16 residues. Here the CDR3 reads CASSHTRTEGQETQYF. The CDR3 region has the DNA TGTGCCAGCAGCCACACTCGGACGGAGGGGCAAGAGACCCAGTACTTC.

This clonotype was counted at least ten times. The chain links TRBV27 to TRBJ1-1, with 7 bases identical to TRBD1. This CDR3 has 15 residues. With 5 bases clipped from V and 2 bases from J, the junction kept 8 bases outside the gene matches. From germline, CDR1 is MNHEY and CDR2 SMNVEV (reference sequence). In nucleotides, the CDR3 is TGTGCCAGCAGTCCCCTGACAGGGATCAACACTGAAGCTTTCTTT. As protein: CASSPLTGINTEAFF.

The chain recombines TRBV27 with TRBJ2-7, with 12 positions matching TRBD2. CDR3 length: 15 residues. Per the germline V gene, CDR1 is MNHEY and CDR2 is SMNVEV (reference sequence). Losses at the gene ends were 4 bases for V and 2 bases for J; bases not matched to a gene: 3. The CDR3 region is CASSSSSGGAYEQYF. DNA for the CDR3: TGTGCCAGCAGTTCTTCTAGCGGGGGGGCCTACGAGCAGTACTTC.

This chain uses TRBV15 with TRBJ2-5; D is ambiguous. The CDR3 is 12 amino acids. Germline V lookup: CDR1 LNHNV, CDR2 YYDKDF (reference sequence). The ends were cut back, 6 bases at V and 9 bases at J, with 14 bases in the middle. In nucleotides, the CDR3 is TGTGCCACCAGTACAGATAGGGCGGCCCAGTACTTC. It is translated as CATSTDRAAQYF.

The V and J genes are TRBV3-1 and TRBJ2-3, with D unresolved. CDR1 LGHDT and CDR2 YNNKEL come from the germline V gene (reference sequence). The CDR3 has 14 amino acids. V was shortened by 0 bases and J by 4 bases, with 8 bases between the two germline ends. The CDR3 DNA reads TGTGCCAGCAGCCAAGAAAGGGCGGCAGATACGCAGTATTTT. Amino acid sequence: CASSQERAADTQYF.

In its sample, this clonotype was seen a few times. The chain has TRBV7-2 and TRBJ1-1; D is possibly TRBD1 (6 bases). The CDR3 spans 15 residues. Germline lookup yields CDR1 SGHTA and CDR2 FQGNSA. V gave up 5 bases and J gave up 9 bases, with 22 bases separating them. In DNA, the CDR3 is TGTGCCAGCAGCACCCTAAACCGGGACAACCAGAAAGCTTTCTTT. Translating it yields CASSTLNRDNQKAFF.

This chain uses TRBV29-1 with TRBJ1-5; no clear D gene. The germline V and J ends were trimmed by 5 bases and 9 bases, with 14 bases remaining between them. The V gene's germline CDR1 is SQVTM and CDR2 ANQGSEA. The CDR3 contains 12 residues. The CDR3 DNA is TGCAGCGTTCTCGTAGGTCTGGGGCCCCAGCATTTT. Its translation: CSVLVGLGPQHF.